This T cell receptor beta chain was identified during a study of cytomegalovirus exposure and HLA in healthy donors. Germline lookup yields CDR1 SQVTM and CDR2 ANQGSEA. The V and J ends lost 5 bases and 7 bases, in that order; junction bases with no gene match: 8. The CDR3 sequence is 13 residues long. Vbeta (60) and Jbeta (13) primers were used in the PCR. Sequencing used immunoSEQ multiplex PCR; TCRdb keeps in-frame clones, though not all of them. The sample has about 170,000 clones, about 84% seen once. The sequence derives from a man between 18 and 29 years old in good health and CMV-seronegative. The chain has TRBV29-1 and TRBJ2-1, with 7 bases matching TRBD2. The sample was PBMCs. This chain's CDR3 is CSVQPFSGNEQFF. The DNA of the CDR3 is TGCAGCGTTCAGCCCTTTAGCGGGAATGAGCAGTTCTTC.